These 24 T cell receptor beta chains were all obtained from the same sample, sequenced in a study of T cell changes during pregnancy in multiple sclerosis. TCRdb keeps only in-frame clones here, not all; method: immunoSEQ multiplex PCR. In the table there are 30,000 to 40,000 clones, 87% of which are singletons. Here the sequenced sample was CD8+ T cells from peripheral blood mononuclear cells, taken before pregnancy. The source of these receptors is a female donor with multiple sclerosis, enrolled in a pregnancy study.

The chain is built from TRBV27 and TRBJ1-2; D ambiguous. The germline V gene has CDR1 MNHEY and CDR2 SMNVEV (reference sequence). The CDR3 covers 13 residues. Deletions cut 4 bases from V and 8 bases from J, with 14 bases between. CDR3 nucleotides: TGTGCCAGCAGTTCCAGCCCGATTAGCGGCTACACCTTC. Translated, it gives CASSSSPISGYTF.

V usage is TRBV4-3 and J usage is TRBJ2-5, with 10 bases matching TRBD2. CDR1 LGHNA and CDR2 YSLEER come from the germline V gene. V shed 0 bases and J 3 bases; nucleotides not matched to a gene: 7. The CDR3 runs 17 residues. The CDR3 sequence is CASSQDRASGGEETQYF. The CDR3 DNA sequence: TGCGCCAGCAGCCAAGATAGGGCTAGCGGGGGTGAAGAGACCCAGTACTTC.

CDR3 nucleotide sequence: TGCGCCAGCAGCCAAGCGACAGGGGGTACCTACGAGCAGTACTTC. Translated, it gives CASSQATGGTYEQYF. This rearrangement joins TRBV4-3 to TRBJ2-7; TRBD1 matches 9 bases. The CDR3 is made up of 15 amino acids. After removal of 1 base from V and 2 bases from J, the junction contained 3 bases not matched to a gene. Germline V gene sequence: CDR1 LGHNA, CDR2 YSLEER.

The V and J genes are TRBV7-2 and TRBJ2-3; TRBD2 might be the D (5 bases). This CDR3 region has 18 residues. V lost 2 bases to trimming and J lost 3 bases, with 21 bases between them. Per germline, CDR1 SGHTA and CDR2 FQGNSA. The CDR3 loop reads CASSLYDGGLPLTDTQYF. DNA of the CDR3: TGTGCCAGCAGCTTATACGACGGAGGACTTCCCTTAACAGATACGCAGTATTTT.

V usage is TRBV7-6 and J usage is TRBJ1-4; 7 bases align to TRBD1. In germline, CDR1 is SGHVS, CDR2 FNYEAQ. The CDR3 totals 15 residues. V lost 1 base, J lost 5 bases, and 4 bases stayed unmatched. This CDR3 is CASSLVGTENEKLFF. CDR3 DNA: TGTGCCAGCAGCTTAGTGGGGACAGAAAATGAAAAACTGTTTTTT. The variable domain in full, completed from reference TRBV7-6 and TRBJ1-4, reads GAGVSQSPRYKVTKRGQDVALRCDPISGHVSLYWYRQALGQGPEFLTYFNYEAQQDKSGLPNDRFSAERPEGSISTLTIQRTEQRDSAMYRCASSLVGTENEKLFFGSGTQLSVL.

The chain employs TRBV5-6 and TRBJ2-7, with D perhaps matching TRBD2 (6 bases). Trimming left V 1 base short and J 0 bases short, with 11 bases between. In germline, CDR1 is SGHDT, CDR2 YYEEEE. The CDR3 has 15 residues. The CDR3 nucleotides are TGTGCCAGCAGCTTGATTCGGGGGAGCTCCTACGAGCAGTACTTC. It yields the protein CASSLIRGSSYEQYF.

V is TRBV13 and J is TRBJ2-7; perhaps TRBD2 as D (6 bases). The CDR3 loop spans 15 amino acids. V lost 4 bases and J lost 0, with 13 bases in between. In germline, CDR1 is PRHDT, CDR2 FYEKMQ (reference sequence). The CDR3 bases are TGTGCCAGCAGCTCCCGGGACTCAAGCTCCTACGAGCAGTACTTC. Its protein product is CASSSRDSSSYEQYF.

The J gene is TRBJ2-3, the V gene TRBV6-4; TRBD1 matches at 7 bases. The CDR3 totals 14 residues. Germline values: CDR1 MRHNA, CDR2 SNTAGT. V shed 8 bases and J 2 bases; nucleotides not matched to a gene: 7. Written as DNA, the CDR3 is TGTGCCAGCTCACCGGGACAGACCACAGATACGCAGTATTTT. Translation gives CASSPGQTTDTQYF.

This rearrangement joins TRBV27 to TRBJ2-1; 12 nucleotides line up with TRBD2. This CDR3 spans 15 amino acids. Germline lookup yields CDR1 MNHEY and CDR2 SMNVEV (reference sequence). The J segment lost 7 bases and the V segment lost 6 bases, leaving 7 bases of the junction unmatched. CDR3 sequence: CASSPASGGANEQFF. DNA of the CDR3: TGTGCCAGCAGCCCTGCTAGCGGGGGGGCAAATGAGCAGTTCTTC.

The V gene is TRBV9, the J gene TRBJ2-1, with 7 positions matching TRBD1. The trim removed 3 bases at V and 3 bases at J, leaving 12 bases unmatched. CDR1 and CDR2 (germline): SGDLS, YYNGEE. CDR3 size: 17 residues. The CDR3 bases are TGTGCCAGCAGCGGACCTCCCTCCGGGACAGACTACAATGAGCAGTTCTTC. Residues: CASSGPPSGTDYNEQFF.

The rearrangement joins TRBV7-3 to TRBJ2-3, with TRBD2 matching 7 bases. CDR3 size: 14 residues. Germline CDR1 and CDR2: SGHTA and FQGTGA. V gave up 2 bases and J gave up 6 bases; unmatched junction bases: 5. CDR3 residues: CASSLVGGDDTQYF. CDR3 coding DNA: TGTGCCAGCAGCTTAGTGGGGGGGGATGATACGCAGTATTTT.

The rearrangement uses TRBV6-5 and TRBJ2-1; D might be TRBD1 (6 bases). This CDR3 spans 16 amino acids. Germline values: CDR1 MNHEY, CDR2 SVGAGI. V dropped 0 bases and J dropped 7 bases, with 16 bases sitting between them. The CDR3 nucleotides are TGTGCCAGCAGTTACTCGAGTCTAGCAGGGGCAAATGAGCAGTTCTTC. As protein: CASSYSSLAGANEQFF.

This chain uses TRBV18 with TRBJ1-5; 8 nucleotides line up with TRBD1. The CDR3 covers 14 residues. Unmatched junction bases numbered 5, after V lost 5 bases and J lost 5 bases. Looked up from germline, CDR1 is KGHSH and CDR2 is LQKENI. CDR3 bases: TGTGCCAGCTCATTAGGACAGGGAGATCAGCCCCAGCATTTT. Translating it yields CASSLGQGDQPQHF.

The chain joins TRBV5-5 to TRBJ1-5, with 7 bases identical to TRBD1. The CDR3 is 14 residues long. V lost 7 bases to trimming and J lost 2 bases; unmatched junction nucleotides: 6. Germline CDR1 reads SGHKS; CDR2 reads YYEKEE (reference sequence). The CDR3 loop is CASADRDGNQPQHF. The CDR3 region has the DNA TGTGCCAGCGCAGACAGGGACGGCAATCAGCCCCAGCATTTT. Full variable domain (missing parts from reference TRBV5-5 and TRBJ1-5): DAGVTQSPTHLIKTRGQQVTLRCSPISGHKSVSWYQQVLGQGPQFIFQYYEKEERGRGNFPDRFSARQFPNYSSELNVNALLLGDSALYLCASADRDGNQPQHFGDGTRLSIL.

The chain employs TRBV6-5 and TRBJ1-2, with D possibly TRBD1 on 5 matching bases. There are 13 residues in the CDR3. The V end was cut by 4 bases, the J end by 3 bases, with 9 bases between. The germline V gene encodes CDR1 MNHEY and CDR2 SVGAGI. CDR3 residues: CASSSGFDYGYTF. The CDR3 DNA reads as TGTGCCAGCAGTTCAGGGTTTGACTATGGCTACACCTTC.

Note on this clone: Other DNA sequences of this sample code for an identical CDR3. This chain connects TRBV30 to TRBJ1-1, with 8 bases that match TRBD1. Germline assignment: CDR1 GTSNPN and CDR2 SVGIG (reference sequence). The CDR3 is 13 residues long. The ends lost 2 bases at V and 5 bases at J; junction bases unmatched: 4. The CDR3 here is CAWSQTGGTEAFF. CDR3 nucleotide sequence: TGTGCCTGGAGTCAAACAGGGGGAACTGAAGCTTTCTTT.

This rearrangement joins TRBV6-1 to TRBJ1-2; D might be TRBD1 (6 bases). Looked up from germline, CDR1 is MNHNS and CDR2 is SASEGT. With 5 bases removed from V and 7 bases from J, the gap between germline ends came to 14 bases. This CDR3 is built from 13 residues. CDR3 sequence (DNA): TGTGCCAGCAGTATGGACAGCCCCGGTGGCTACACCTTC. Protein sequence: CASSMDSPGGYTF.

The rearrangement links TRBV4-1 to TRBJ1-6; the D gene is possibly TRBD1 (6 bases). Per the germline V gene, CDR1 is MGHRA and CDR2 is YSYEKL. The V gene lost 1 base and the J gene lost 7 bases, with 14 bases spanning the gap. The CDR3 totals 16 residues. This CDR3 is CASSQAEQGLNSPLHF. The CDR3 coding sequence is TGCGCCAGCAGCCAAGCTGAGCAGGGGTTGAATTCACCCCTCCACTTT.

The gene calls are TRBV28 and TRBJ1-5; D gene ambiguous. Germline loops: CDR1 MDHEN, CDR2 SYDVKM. V was cut by 6 bases and J by 3 bases, with 15 bases left in between. CDR3 length: 15 amino acids. The CDR3 bases are TGTGCCAGCAGCGGGAGGTCGCCCCTCAATCAGCCCCAGCATTTT. Its translation is CASSGRSPLNQPQHF.

J is TRBJ2-1 and V is TRBV10-3; tentative D call: TRBD2 (6 bases). There are 15 residues in the CDR3. Germline CDR1 and CDR2: ENHRY and SYGVKD. Trimming took off 3 bases at V and 6 bases at J, with 15 bases between the two ends. The CDR3 region has the DNA TGTGCCATCAGTGACGGAGGGTTGCACGCCAATGAGCAGTTCTTC. This encodes CAISDGGLHANEQFF.

This clone turned up a few times. The chain has TRBV4-3 and TRBJ1-1; D perhaps matches TRBD1 (5 bases). The CDR3 totals 15 residues. Trimming removed 4 bases from V and 0 bases from J, with 12 bases in between. Germline CDR1 is LGHNA and CDR2 is YSLEER. The CDR3: CASSRTADMNTEAFF. DNA for the CDR3: TGCGCCAGCAGCCGAACGGCGGACATGAACACTGAAGCTTTCTTT.

The V gene is TRBV5-5, the J gene TRBJ2-7; D call uncertain. The ends were cut back, 5 bases at V and 3 bases at J, with 9 bases in the middle. CDR1 SGHKS and CDR2 YYEKEE come from the germline V gene (reference sequence). CDR3 length: 12 amino acids. CDR3 nucleotide sequence: TGTGCCAGCAGTCTGGCCCTCTACGAGCAGTACTTC. Its translation is CASSLALYEQYF.

The chain carries TRBV29-1 and TRBJ1-4, with TRBD1 matching 9 bases. Losses at the gene ends were 3 bases for V and 7 bases for J; bases not matched to a gene: 6. CDR1 and CDR2 (germline): SQVTM, ANQGSEA. This CDR3 region has 14 residues. The CDR3: CSVEPGQGSEKLFF. CDR3 DNA: TGCAGCGTTGAGCCGGGACAGGGAAGTGAAAAACTGTTTTTT.

V usage is TRBV10-3 and J usage is TRBJ1-5, with 7 bases identical to TRBD1. The V gene's germline CDR1 is ENHRY and CDR2 SYGVKD. CDR3 size: 17 residues. Unmatched junction bases numbered 10, after V lost 0 bases and J lost 5 bases. CDR3 in DNA: TGTGCCATCAGTGAGTCGCGGTATCACAGGGGCGATCAGCCCCAGCATTTT. Protein: CAISESRYHRGDQPQHF.